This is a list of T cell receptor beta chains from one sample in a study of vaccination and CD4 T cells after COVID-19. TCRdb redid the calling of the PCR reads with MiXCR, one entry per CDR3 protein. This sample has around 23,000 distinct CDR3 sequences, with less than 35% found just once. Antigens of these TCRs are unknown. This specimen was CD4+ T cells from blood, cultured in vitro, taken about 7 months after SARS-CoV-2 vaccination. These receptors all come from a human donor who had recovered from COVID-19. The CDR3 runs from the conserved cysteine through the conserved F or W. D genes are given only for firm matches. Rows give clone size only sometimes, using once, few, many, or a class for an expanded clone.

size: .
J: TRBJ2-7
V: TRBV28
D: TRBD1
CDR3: CASSFEIGTGSYEQYF
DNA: TGTGCCAGCAGTTTCGAGATCGGGACAGGGTCATACGAGCAGTACTTC

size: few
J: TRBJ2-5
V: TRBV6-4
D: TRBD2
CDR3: CASSFPGGGQETQYF
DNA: TGTGCCAGCAGTTTCCCCGGGGGGGGCCAAGAGACCCAGTACTTC

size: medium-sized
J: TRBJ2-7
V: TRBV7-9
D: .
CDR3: CASSLVGYEQYF
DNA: TGTGCCAGCAGCTTAGTCGGTTACGAGCAGTACTTC

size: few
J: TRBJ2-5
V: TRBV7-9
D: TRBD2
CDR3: CASSISGYQETQYF
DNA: TGTGCCAGCAGCATTAGCGGGTACCAAGAGACCCAGTACTTC

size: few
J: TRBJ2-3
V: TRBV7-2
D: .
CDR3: CASSLQQGTDTQYF
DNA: TGTGCCAGCAGCTTACAACAGGGCACAGATACGCAGTATTTT

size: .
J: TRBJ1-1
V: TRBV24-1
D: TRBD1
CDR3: CATSKMTGKNTEAFF
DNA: TGTGCCACCAGTAAAATGACAGGGAAGAACACTGAAGCTTTCTTT

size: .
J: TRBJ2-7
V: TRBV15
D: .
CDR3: CATSRDGFRDEQYF
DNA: TGTGCCACCAGCAGAGATGGATTTCGGGACGAGCAGTACTTC

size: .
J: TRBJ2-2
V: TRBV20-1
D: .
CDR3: CSAPNTHPGELFF
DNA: TGCAGTGCTCCAAACACCCATCCCGGGGAGCTGTTTTTT

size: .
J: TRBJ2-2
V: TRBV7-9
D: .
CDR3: CASSPVGPGELFF
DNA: TGTGCCAGCAGCCCCGTGGGGCCCGGGGAGCTGTTTTTT

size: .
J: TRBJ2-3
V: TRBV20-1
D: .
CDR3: CSAPEPRGGDTQYF
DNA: TGCAGTGCCCCCGAACCCCGAGGGGGAGATACGCAGTATTTT

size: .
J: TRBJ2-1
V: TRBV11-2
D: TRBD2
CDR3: CASSLSPGGAAGDNEQFF
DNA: TGTGCCAGCAGCCTCAGCCCGGGGGGAGCCGCTGGGGACAATGAGCAGTTCTTC

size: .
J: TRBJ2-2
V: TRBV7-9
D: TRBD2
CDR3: CASRRGLAGETNTGELFF
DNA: TGTGCCAGCAGGCGGGGACTAGCGGGAGAGACGAACACCGGGGAGCTGTTTTTT

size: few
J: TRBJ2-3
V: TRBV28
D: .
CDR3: CASTPFPGAADTQYF
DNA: TGTGCCAGCACCCCTTTCCCGGGAGCCGCAGATACGCAGTATTTT

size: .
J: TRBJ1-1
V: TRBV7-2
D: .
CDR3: CASRQAGSRGTEAFF
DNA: TGTGCCAGCAGACAGGCAGGGTCGCGGGGCACTGAAGCTTTCTTT

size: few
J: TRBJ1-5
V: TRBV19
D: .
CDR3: CASSIRVQPQHF
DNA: TGTGCCAGTAGTATACGGGTTCAGCCCCAGCATTTT

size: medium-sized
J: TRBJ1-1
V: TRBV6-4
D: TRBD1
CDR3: CASSDSSGGYTEAFF
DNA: TGTGCCAGCAGTGACTCATCAGGGGGCTACACTGAAGCTTTCTTT

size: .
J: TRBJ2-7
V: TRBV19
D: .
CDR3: CASSMSEGTEQYF
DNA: TGTGCCAGTAGTATGTCGGAGGGTACCGAGCAGTACTTC

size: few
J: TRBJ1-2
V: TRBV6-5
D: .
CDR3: CASSFRGYGYTF
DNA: TGTGCCAGCAGTTTTCGCGGTTATGGCTACACCTTC

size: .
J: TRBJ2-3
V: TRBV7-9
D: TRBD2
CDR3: CASSSPSGTSVLTDTQYF
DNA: TGTGCCAGCAGCTCGCCCTCCGGGACTAGCGTCCTCACAGATACGCAGTATTTT

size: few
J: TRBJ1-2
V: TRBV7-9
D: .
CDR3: CAMGGPNYGYTF
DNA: TGTGCCATGGGGGGGCCTAACTATGGCTACACCTTC

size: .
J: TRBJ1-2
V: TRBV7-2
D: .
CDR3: CASSFFGLGNYGYTF
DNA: TGTGCCAGCAGCTTTTTCGGCCTGGGGAACTATGGCTACACCTTC

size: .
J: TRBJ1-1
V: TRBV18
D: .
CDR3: CASSPASPGTEAFF
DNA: TGTGCCAGCTCACCAGCCTCCCCGGGGACTGAAGCTTTCTTT

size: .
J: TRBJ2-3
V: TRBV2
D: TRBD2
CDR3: CASRRLASGDTQYF
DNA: TGTGCCAGCCGCAGACTAGCTAGCGGAGATACGCAGTATTTT

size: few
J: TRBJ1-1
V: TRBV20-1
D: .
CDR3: CSASHRGGAREAFF
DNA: TGCAGTGCCAGCCATAGAGGGGGGGCCCGTGAAGCTTTCTTT

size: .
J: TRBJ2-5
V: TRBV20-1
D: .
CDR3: CSALWRGAETQYF
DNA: TGCAGTGCTCTATGGAGAGGGGCCGAGACCCAGTACTTC

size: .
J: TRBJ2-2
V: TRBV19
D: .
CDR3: CASLHSTGMNTGELFF
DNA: TGTGCCAGTCTCCACTCGACAGGAATGAACACCGGGGAGCTGTTTTTT

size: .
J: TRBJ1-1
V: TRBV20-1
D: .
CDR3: CSDIRDTEAFF
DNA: TGCAGTGATATCCGGGACACTGAAGCTTTCTTT